Each of the 18 T cell receptor beta chains below was sequenced from the same sample in a study of naive and memory T cell subsets (TCRdb year 2017). Libraries were made using UMI-ligation and nested PCR. TCRdb shows the sequencer as Illumina MiSeq. The beta constant-region primer consisted of an equimolar mixture of two oligonucleotides that together covered TRBC1 and TRBC2. Through fastp at Q25 and MiXCR, TCRdb rebuilt clones from the public reads, retaining in-frame beta chains. Rows are combined by CDR3 protein, so each entry shows the most common genes and DNA. A total of about 90,000 distinct CDR3 sequences appear in this sample, about 7% of them only once. The ten largest clones capture over 1.5% of the sample. The sample consisted of central memory CD4+ T cells from blood. Sample cell subset or site, as interpreted from the label and publication: central memory, CD45RA- CD27+. Every receptor here comes from a human donor in good health.

This clonotype was recorded at least ten times. V and J are TRBV12-3 or TRBV12-4 and TRBJ1-3; TRBD1 might be the D (5 bases). This CDR3 is built from 19 residues. V was pared by 6 bases and J by 0 bases, with 24 bases between. CDR3 region: CASRFTQTVFGLSGNTIYF. The CDR3 region has the DNA TGTGCCAGCAGGTTCACCCAGACAGTTTTCGGCCTCTCTGGAAACACCATATATTTT.

The sample holds many counts of this clonotype. The V call is TRBV20-1, the J call TRBJ1-3; no clear D. Germline-derived CDR1 and CDR2 are DFQATT and SNEGSKA (reference sequence). The CDR3 is made up of 14 amino acids. Trimming took 0 bases from V and 0 from J, leaving 6 bases between them. CDR3 loop: CSARDQSSGNTIYF. The CDR3 region has the DNA TGCAGTGCTAGAGATCAGAGCTCTGGAAACACCATATATTTT.

Ten or more counts support this clonotype. This chain links TRBV13 with TRBJ2-1, with D tentatively TRBD2 (6 bases). The CDR3 covers 15 residues. CDR1 and CDR2 from the germline V gene are PRHDT and FYEKMQ (reference sequence). V lost 1 base, J lost 6 bases, and 13 bases lay in between. The CDR3 bases are TGTGCCAGCAGCTTAGACAATGGGGGAGGCAATGAGCAGTTCTTC. Protein sequence: CASSLDNGGGNEQFF.

This clonotype was detected ten times or more. The genes are TRBV20-1 and TRBJ2-1; no clear D. The CDR3 is 11 residues long. V was cut by 6 bases and J by 15 bases, with 18 bases left in between. In germline, CDR1 is DFQATT, CDR2 SNEGSKA (reference sequence). In DNA form, the CDR3 reads TGCAGTGCCCCTTCGGACCAAGCTACGTTCTTC. Translating gives CSAPSDQATFF.

This clonotype occurred a few times. The chain combines TRBV5-6 with TRBJ2-5, with D uncertain. There are 12 residues in the CDR3. Trimming cost V 1 base and J 5 bases, with 6 bases left between them. Germline CDR1 SGHDT, CDR2 YYEEEE. CDR3 protein: CASSLSTETQYF. CDR3 coding DNA: TGTGCCAGCAGCTTGAGTACTGAGACCCAGTACTTC.

The sample holds a few counts of this clonotype. CDR3 nucleotide sequence: TGCGCCAGCAGCCAAGGAAACAGGGTTGGGGTTACCTACGAGCAGTACTTC. This encodes CASSQGNRVGVTYEQYF. J is TRBJ2-7 and V is TRBV4-3; tentative D call: TRBD1 (6 bases). Germline V lookup: CDR1 LGHNA, CDR2 YSLEER. Trimming left V 1 base short and J 2 bases short, with 18 bases between. The CDR3 is 17 amino acids.

The table lists this clonotype with many counts. This sequence joins TRBV29-1 and TRBJ1-2; the D gene is possibly TRBD1 (6 bases). Between the trimmed V and J ends, which lost 4 bases and 8 bases, there was a span of 11 bases. This CDR3 has 11 amino acids. Germline lookup yields CDR1 SQVTM and CDR2 ANQGSEA. The CDR3 DNA follows: TGCAGCGTTGGACAAACAGGGGGCTACACCTTC. This translates into CSVGQTGGYTF.

This clonotype was detected many times. The V gene is TRBV4-1, the J gene TRBJ2-3; 8 bases are shared with TRBD1. The CDR3 loop spans 14 amino acids. Germline V gene sequence: CDR1 MGHRA, CDR2 YSYEKL. V dropped 4 bases and J dropped 7; count of bases not matched to a gene: 7. CDR3 nucleotides: TGCGCCAGCAGCCGGGACAGGTTTTCGAATACGCAGTATTTT. This codes for CASSRDRFSNTQYF.

Ten or more counts support this clonotype. The chain recombines TRBV7-8 with TRBJ1-1, with no clear D. There are 15 residues in the CDR3. CDR1 is SGHVS, CDR2 FQNEAQ, per germline. V gave up 4 bases and J gave up 5 bases, with 17 bases separating them. The CDR3 sequence: CASSSEHPGRTEAFF. CDR3 bases: TGTGCCAGCAGCTCTGAACACCCGGGGAGGACTGAAGCTTTCTTT.

This clonotype was observed many times. The chain carries TRBV27 and TRBJ1-2, with 7 bases aligning to TRBD1. This CDR3 is built from 15 residues. Germline lookup yields CDR1 MNHEY and CDR2 SMNVEV (reference sequence). The J segment lost 2 bases and the V segment lost 3 bases, leaving 6 bases of the junction unmatched. The CDR3 nucleotides read TGTGCCAGCAGTTTGAGGACGGGACAGAACTATGGCTACACCTTC. This codes for CASSLRTGQNYGYTF.

This clonotype ranks as medium-sized. The rearrangement links TRBV7-2 to TRBJ1-6, with D unresolved. Germline values: CDR1 SGHTA, CDR2 FQGNSA. The CDR3 spans 15 residues. The V end was cut by 2 bases, the J end by 0 bases, with 5 bases between. The CDR3 region is CASSLMSSYNSPLHF. For the CDR3, the DNA is TGTGCCAGCAGCTTAATGAGCTCCTATAATTCACCCCTCCACTTT.

This clonotype has a count of ten or more. The CDR3 is CASSMGSIGGRGLYEQYF. The DNA for the CDR3 is TGTGCCAGCAGCATGGGCTCTATCGGCGGGAGGGGGCTCTACGAGCAGTACTTC. The chain couples TRBV14 to TRBJ2-7; 9 nucleotides agree with TRBD2. Germline V CDR1 and CDR2: SGHDN, FVKESK. This CDR3 contains 18 residues. V was clipped by 5 bases and J by 3 bases; unmatched bases: 17.

This clonotype was recorded at least ten times. The J gene is TRBJ1-5, the V gene TRBV7-2; D is undetermined. The CDR3 length is 14 residues. Germline-derived CDR1 and CDR2 are SGHTA and FQGNSA. The V end was cut by 5 bases, the J end by 4 bases, with 12 bases between. CDR3 sequence: CASSARAGNQPQHF. DNA for the CDR3: TGTGCCAGCAGCGCACGGGCGGGGAATCAGCCCCAGCATTTT.

This clonotype has ten or more counts. The chain combines TRBV20-1 with TRBJ2-3; D is perhaps TRBD2 (6 bases). The CDR3 contains 12 residues. Trimming took 6 bases from V and 2 from J, leaving 9 bases between them. Germline values: CDR1 DFQATT, CDR2 SNEGSKA (reference sequence). The CDR3 nucleotides are TGCAGTGCCAGGGACTTCACAGATACGCAGTATTTT. This encodes CSARDFTDTQYF.

At least ten counts were recorded for this clonotype. V and J are TRBV7-2 and TRBJ2-7; 7 bases are a match to TRBD1. The CDR3 consists of 14 residues. J was trimmed by 6 bases and V by 1 base; bases with no gene match: 6. The germline V gene encodes CDR1 SGHTA and CDR2 FQGNSA. The DNA for the CDR3 is TGTGCCAGCAGCTTAGACAGGGGCGGTCGCGAGCAGTACTTC. Encoded protein: CASSLDRGGREQYF.

The chain joins TRBV30 to TRBJ2-7, with TRBD1 matching 10 bases. Trimming took 4 bases from V and 4 from J; bases not matched to a gene: 4. The CDR3 contains 13 residues. CDR1 is GTSNPN and CDR2 is SVGIG in the germline V gene (reference sequence). The CDR3 DNA reads TGTGCCTGGATGGGGGACAGGGGATACGAGCAGTACTTC. This codes for CAWMGDRGYEQYF.

This clonotype was picked up a small number of times. This chain uses TRBV19 with TRBJ1-5; 7 nucleotides match TRBD1. The length of the CDR3 is 15 residues. From germline, CDR1 is LNHDA and CDR2 SQIVND (reference sequence). Unmatched junction bases numbered 6, after V lost 4 bases and J lost 3 bases. DNA of the CDR3: TGTGCCAGTAGTAGACACAGGGGCCCCAATCAGCCCCAGCATTTT. Its translation: CASSRHRGPNQPQHF. Complete variable domain (other parts from reference TRBV19 and TRBJ1-5): DGGITQSPKYLFRKEGQNVTLSCEQNLNHDAMYWYRQDPGQGLRLIYYSQIVNDFQKGDIAEGYSVSREKKESFPLTVTSAQKNPTAFYLCASSRHRGPNQPQHFGDGTRLSIL.

This clonotype was recorded a few times. The rearrangement joins TRBV2 to TRBJ1-1; TRBD1 agrees at 7 bases. Germline V gene sequence: CDR1 SNHLY, CDR2 FYNNEI. The CDR3 runs to 13 residues. V shed 8 bases and J 2 bases; nucleotides not matched to a gene: 5. Here the CDR3 DNA reads TGTGCCAGCTCGGGACAGATCAACACTGAAGCTTTCTTT. Protein product: CASSGQINTEAFF.